The 14 T cell receptor beta chains given below trace back to one sample, sequenced in a study of persistence of HIV-infected CD4 T cells. Sequencing used immunoSEQ version 4 in survey mode. Clones were read by immunoSEQ multiplex PCR, and TCRdb kept only the in-frame ones, dropping some. The table records around 35,000 clones, roughly 86% of them present only once. Antigen specificity for these receptors is unknown. Nonspecific anti-CD3/anti-CD28 bead stimulation represents the broad CD4+ T cell repertoire. CD4+ T cells upregulating both CD40 ligand and CD69 were sorted as responding cells. Sequenced material: CD4+ T cells sorted from PBMCs after 18-hour stimulation, taken from a patient who received antiretroviral therapy. Receptor source: an adult man with HIV who was CMV-seropositive.

The chain employs TRBV4-1 and TRBJ1-5; possibly TRBD1 for D (5 bases). V shed 0 bases and J shed 6 bases, with 18 bases lying between them. Germline assignment: CDR1 MGHRA and CDR2 YSYEKL. This CDR3 comprises 17 residues. As DNA, the CDR3 is TGCGCCAGCAGCCAAGATCTTCTGGGCCAGGGAGGTCAGCCCCAGCATTTT. It codes for CASSQDLLGQGGQPQHF.

This chain links TRBV6-4 with TRBJ1-5; weak D call: TRBD1 (5 bases). The length of the CDR3 is 15 residues. The V gene lost 3 bases and the J gene lost 3 bases, with 12 bases spanning the gap. Germline values: CDR1 MRHNA, CDR2 SNTAGT. CDR3 sequence: CASSDKGEANQPQHF. The CDR3 nucleotides read TGTGCCAGCAGTGATAAAGGGGAGGCCAATCAGCCCCAGCATTTT.

V and J are TRBV6-2 or TRBV6-3 and TRBJ2-5; D perhaps matches TRBD2 (6 bases). Germline V gives CDR1 MNHEY, CDR2 SVGEGT. The CDR3 spans 17 residues. With 1 base removed from V and 4 bases from J, the gap between germline ends came to 19 bases. Here the CDR3 DNA reads TGTGCCAGCAGTTACTTCCCCAGTGTGCAGGGAGGAGAGACCCAGTACTTC. Its translation: CASSYFPSVQGGETQYF.

This sequence joins TRBV2 and TRBJ2-7; the D gene is possibly TRBD1 (6 bases). Germline V lookup: CDR1 SNHLY, CDR2 FYNNEI. The ends were cut back, 6 bases at V and 0 bases at J, with 12 bases in the middle. The CDR3 extends over 14 amino acids. The CDR3 nucleotides are TGTGCCAGCAGAAGGACAGAGAGCTCCTACGAGCAGTACTTC. Residues: CASRRTESSYEQYF.

This sequence joins TRBV5-1 and TRBJ2-7; 12 bases are a match to TRBD1. Germline V gives CDR1 SGHRS, CDR2 YFSETQ. This CDR3 spans 15 amino acids. J was trimmed by 7 bases and V by 7 bases; bases with no gene match: 12. The CDR3, as DNA: TGCGCCAGCTTCCCTGTGGGACAGGGGGCCAGGGAGCAGTACTTC. This sequence encodes CASFPVGQGAREQYF.

The chain joins TRBV25-1 to TRBJ2-5, with 11 bases fitting TRBD1. The CDR3 is 15 residues long. V lost 4 bases and J lost 5; bases outside the gene matches: 6. The germline V gene encodes CDR1 MGHDK and CDR2 SYGVNS. This chain's CDR3 is CASSVWTGGYETQYF. The CDR3 DNA is TGTGCCAGCAGTGTATGGACAGGGGGCTACGAGACCCAGTACTTC.

The chain has TRBV19 and TRBJ1-1, with D possibly matching TRBD1 (6 bases). The ends were cut back, 6 bases at V and 3 bases at J, with 11 bases in the middle. The CDR3 spans 13 residues. In germline, CDR1 is LNHDA, CDR2 SQIVND (reference sequence). CDR3 sequence: CASRWGADTEAFF. The CDR3 bases are TGTGCCAGTAGGTGGGGGGCGGACACTGAAGCTTTCTTT.

The chain links TRBV14 to TRBJ2-7, with 7 bases lining up with TRBD2. Per germline, CDR1 SGHDN and CDR2 FVKESK. The CDR3 extends over 15 amino acids. Trimming took 1 base from V and 2 from J; bases not matched to a gene: 5. The CDR3 DNA reads TGTGCCAGCAGCCAAGGTATTGGACTAGCCTACGAGCAGTACTTC. This sequence encodes CASSQGIGLAYEQYF.

CDR3 in DNA: TGTGCCAGCAGCTTGGCGGACAGGTTAAATGGCTACACCTTC. Encoded protein: CASSLADRLNGYTF. The V and J genes are TRBV5-6 and TRBJ1-2, with TRBD1 matching over 7 bases. Germline V gene sequence: CDR1 SGHDT, CDR2 YYEEEE. The CDR3 spans 14 residues. V shed 0 bases and J 6 bases; nucleotides not matched to a gene: 5.

This chain links TRBV18 with TRBJ1-1; D is ambiguous. V was clipped by 2 bases and J by 10 bases, with 14 bases between them. Germline CDR1 is KGHSH and CDR2 is LQKENI. CDR3 length: 13 residues. CDR3 amino acids: CASSPGPGLGAFF. CDR3 bases: TGTGCCAGCTCACCAGGCCCTGGTTTGGGAGCTTTCTTT.

The chain is built from TRBV9 and TRBJ1-4, with 7 bases that match TRBD1. J lost 7 bases, V lost 3 bases, and 12 bases had no gene match. Germline-derived CDR1 and CDR2 are SGDLS and YYNGEE. This CDR3 has 16 residues. CDR3 protein: CASSELTGEISEKLFF. The CDR3 DNA reads TGTGCCAGCAGCGAACTTACAGGGGAGATTAGTGAAAAACTGTTTTTT.

The genes are TRBV19 and TRBJ2-3; 13 nucleotides match TRBD2. Germline CDR1 reads LNHDA; CDR2 reads SQIVND (reference sequence). CDR3 size: 17 residues. V was clipped by 5 bases and J by 5 bases; unmatched bases: 10. In DNA, the CDR3 is TGTGCCAGTAGTTCTCGACTAGCGGGGGGACGACAAGATACGCAGTATTTT. Its protein product is CASSSRLAGGRQDTQYF.

The V and J genes are TRBV6-5 and TRBJ1-2, with 8 bases fitting TRBD1. The V gene end was trimmed by 7 bases and the J gene end by 9 bases; junction bases not matched to a gene: 13. The germline gives CDR1 MNHEY, CDR2 SVGAGI. This CDR3 has 14 amino acids. The CDR3 DNA reads as TGTGCCAGCACCGTGGGAGGGACAGGTATAAGCTACACCTTC. This codes for CASTVGGTGISYTF.

This chain uses TRBV7-2 with TRBJ2-2; no firm D call. The CDR3 length is 14 residues. V was clipped by 2 bases and J by 3 bases, with 7 bases between them. CDR1 SGHTA and CDR2 FQGNSA come from the germline V gene. CDR3 amino acids: CASSLRRDTGELFF. CDR3 coding DNA: TGTGCCAGCAGCTTAAGGAGAGACACCGGGGAGCTGTTTTTT.